The present entry profiles one T cell receptor (beta chain) with its context. Antigen unknown. Measured with immunoSEQ multiplex PCR; TCRdb has only the in-frame clones, and not every one. The table shows about 400,000 clones, with approximately 90% occurring only once. The treatment is: roughly 18 received Ad26.COV2.S at low or high dose, single or two shots; roughly five received placebo; per-sample allocation not given. At day 63 after the first vaccine or placebo injection, samples were drawn. Expressing Wuhan-strain SARS-CoV-2 spike, an Ad26 vector served as the vaccine. The data stem from a study of Ad26.COV2.S vaccination and SARS-CoV-2 variants. About the research overall: The study gave Ad26.COV2.S intramuscularly, once or twice 56 days apart. General study points: Breadth of non-spike TCRs did not differ between vaccinees and placebo recipients. Higher spike-specific TCR breadth was found in vaccine recipients than in placebo recipients.

The V segment lost 0 bases and the J segment 12 bases; nucleotides outside the gene matches: 7. The CDR3 has 17 amino acids. The germline gives CDR1 KGHDR, CDR2 SFDVKD. The receptor was isolated from a person aged 18-65 years who received the Ad26.COV2.S COVID-19 vaccine or a placebo. The sequences come from peripheral blood, collected in a trial of Ad26.COV2.S vaccine versus placebo. The chain joins TRBV24-1 to TRBJ2-1, with TRBD2 identical over 16 bases. The CDR3 reads CATSDLFPGTSGGGQFF. As DNA, the CDR3 is TGTGCCACCAGTGATTTGTTCCCTGGGACTAGCGGGGGGGGGCAGTTCTTC.